A single sample is the source of the 20 T cell receptor beta chains below, sequenced in a study of blood T cells in healthy people across ages. A second 7 to 11 cycle PCR used barcoded and J-beta primers. TCRdb reanalysed the 5' RACE reads using MiXCR and keeps one entry per CDR3 protein. The sample lists roughly 1.4 million distinct CDR3 sequences, around 59% occurring once. The sample consisted of blood. These receptors were collected from a man between 18 and 35 years old in good health.

The chain links TRBV7-6 to TRBJ1-4, with D possibly TRBD1 on 5 matching bases. This CDR3 has 14 amino acids. Deletions cut 5 bases from V and 8 bases from J, with 15 bases between. Germline V gene lookup returns CDR1 SGHVS and CDR2 FNYEAQ. CDR3 DNA: TGTGCCAGCAGCCCGGGACCTGTTGGAGAAAAACTGTTTTTT. It yields the protein CASSPGPVGEKLFF. Filled out from reference TRBV7-6 and TRBJ1-4, the complete variable domain reads GAGVSQSPRYKVTKRGQDVALRCDPISGHVSLYWYRQALGQGPEFLTYFNYEAQQDKSGLPNDRFSAERPEGSISTLTIQRTEQRDSAMYRCASSPGPVGEKLFFGSGTQLSVL.

The chain couples TRBV5-1 to TRBJ2-7; TRBD2 agrees at 10 bases. CDR3 length equals 15 residues. The junction had 5 bases not matched to a gene; V was cut back by 1 base and J by 4 bases. Per the germline V gene, CDR1 is SGHRS and CDR2 is YFSETQ. CDR3 sequence (DNA): TGCGCCAGCAGCTTGCGGCTAGCGGGAGAGTACGAGCAGTACTTC. Amino acid sequence: CASSLRLAGEYEQYF.

This chain joins TRBV29-1 and TRBJ2-5, with 7 nucleotides matching TRBD1. The J call may be in error: the DNA end matches TRBJ2-7 better. The CDR3 has 12 amino acids. From germline, CDR1 is SQVTM and CDR2 ANQGSEA. For the CDR3, the DNA is TGCAGCGTTCGGGACAGAGGAAGCGAGCAGTACTTC. Translation: CSVRDRGSEQYF.

The J gene is TRBJ2-4, the V gene TRBV3-1, with no clear D. CDR1 and CDR2 from the germline V gene are LGHDT and YNNKEL (reference sequence). Trimming took off 0 bases at V and 0 bases at J, with 6 bases between the two ends. The CDR3 length is 15 residues. The CDR3 sequence: CASSQDFLAKNIQYF. In DNA form, the CDR3 reads TGTGCCAGCAGCCAAGACTTTCTAGCCAAAAACATTCAGTACTTC. The full variable domain, rest sourced from reference TRBV3-1 and TRBJ2-4, is DTAVSQTPKYLVTQMGNDKSIKCEQNLGHDTMYWYKQDSKKFLKIMFSYNNKELIINETVPNRFSPKSPDKAHLNLHINSLELGDSAVYFCASSQDFLAKNIQYFGAGTRLSVL.

The rearrangement joins TRBV9 to TRBJ2-4, with D uncertain. With the DNA end fitting TRBJ2-7 better, the J assignment may be wrong. This CDR3 contains 12 residues. Germline V gene sequence: CDR1 SGDLS, CDR2 YYNGEE. The CDR3 nucleotides read TGTGCCAGCAGCGTAGAGGTCTCCGAGCAGTACTTC. Translation gives CASSVEVSEQYF.

This chain uses TRBV14 with TRBJ2-1, with TRBD2 identical over 8 bases. Germline assignment: CDR1 SGHDN and CDR2 FVKESK. V was clipped by 4 bases and J by 7 bases; unmatched bases: 12. This CDR3 is 16 amino acids long. CDR3 coding DNA: TGTGCCAGCAGCCTGGCTCCCAGCGGGAGTTGGAATGAGCAGTTCTTC. This gives the protein CASSLAPSGSWNEQFF.

This rearrangement joins TRBV7-9 to TRBJ1-1; 9 bases fit TRBD1. V lost 2 bases, J lost 6 bases, and 7 bases stayed unmatched. Germline V gene data show CDR1 as SEHNR and CDR2 as FQNEAQ (reference sequence). The CDR3 covers 15 residues. CDR3 DNA: TGTGCCAGCAGCTTAACGAACAGGGGGCTCTCTGAAGCTTTCTTT. Translated, it gives CASSLTNRGLSEAFF.

This chain connects TRBV12-3 or TRBV12-4 to TRBJ2-3; 8 bases line up with TRBD2. With V trimmed by 8 bases and J by 4 bases, 8 bases remained unmatched. The CDR3 runs to 14 residues. In DNA form, the CDR3 reads TGTGCCAGCCTCACCAGCGGGGGCCCAGATACGCAGTATTTT. Its translation: CASLTSGGPDTQYF.

The chain uses TRBV20-1 and TRBJ2-5, with 9 bases fitting TRBD2. The J call may be mistaken, given a closer DNA end match to TRBJ2-7. CDR3 length: 17 amino acids. The germline V gene encodes CDR1 DFQATT and CDR2 SNEGSKA (reference sequence). CDR3 sequence reads: CSARLPHIAGDYDEQYF. CDR3 nucleotide sequence: TGCAGTGCTAGATTACCTCATATAGCGGGAGATTACGACGAGCAGTACTTC.

CDR3 nucleotide sequence: TGTGCCAGCAGTACGGGTGTAGGGGGGAAACAGAAAACCTATGGCTACACCTTC. This translates into CASSTGVGGKQKTYGYTF. The chain carries TRBV28 and TRBJ1-2; perhaps TRBD1 as D (6 bases). Germline CDR1 is MDHEN and CDR2 is SYDVKM. This CDR3 has 18 amino acids. Trimming took 5 bases from V and 4 from J, leaving 26 bases between them.

The chain links TRBV6-5 to TRBJ2-1, with TRBD2 matching over 7 bases. The junction had 8 bases not matched to a gene; V was cut back by 5 bases and J by 4 bases. The CDR3 is 15 amino acids. The germline gives CDR1 MNHEY, CDR2 SVGAGI. CDR3 DNA sequence: TGTGCCAGCAGTCTCGGGACTATAGCTTACAATGAGCAGTTCTTC. This translates into CASSLGTIAYNEQFF.

Only one count was recorded for this clonotype. The gene calls are TRBV24-1 and TRBJ2-2; a weak D match, TRBD1 (5 bases). Germline CDR1 is KGHDR and CDR2 is SFDVKD. V gave up 5 bases and J gave up 2 bases, with 8 bases separating them. The CDR3 has 14 residues. CDR3 in amino acids: CATSGQGNTGELFF. The CDR3 DNA reads as TGTGCCACCAGTGGCCAGGGAAACACCGGGGAGCTGTTTTTT.

This clonotype was counted between two and nine times. The chain is built from TRBV10-3 and TRBJ2-7; D remains ambiguous. Looked up from germline, CDR1 is ENHRY and CDR2 is SYGVKD. The CDR3 contains 18 residues. Trimming shortened V by 2 bases and J by 2 bases, and 22 bases separated the two germline ends. In nucleotides, the CDR3 is TGTGCCATCAGTGAGGGTCTTCAGGAGCCCAAGTATACCTACGAGCAGTACTTC. It yields the protein CAISEGLQEPKYTYEQYF.

At least ten counts were recorded for this clonotype. V is TRBV12-3 or TRBV12-4 and J is TRBJ2-7, with 7 nucleotides matching TRBD1. This CDR3 has 13 amino acids. With V trimmed by 6 bases and J by 3 bases, 5 bases remained unmatched. CDR3 sequence: CASSRDSLYEQYF. CDR3 DNA sequence: TGTGCCAGCAGCCGGGACAGTCTCTACGAGCAGTACTTC.

The J gene is TRBJ1-2, the V gene TRBV4-2, with 7 bases aligning to TRBD1. V trimming: 2 bases; J trimming: 4 bases; junction bases outside the gene matches: 4. This CDR3 has 14 residues. The germline V gene encodes CDR1 LGHNA and CDR2 YNFKEQ. The CDR3 coding sequence is TGTGCCAGCAGCCAATTCCGGGACAGCTATGGCTACACCTTC. It translates to CASSQFRDSYGYTF.

This chain links TRBV5-4 with TRBJ2-7, with TRBD1 matching 8 bases. The J segment lost 4 bases and the V segment lost 0 bases, leaving 6 bases of the junction unmatched. The germline V gene has CDR1 SGHNT and CDR2 YYREEE (reference sequence). CDR3 size: 15 residues. As DNA, the CDR3 is TGTGCCAGCAGCTTGGTCGGGACAGGACTATACGAGCAGTACTTC. It specifies CASSLVGTGLYEQYF.

The chain combines TRBV10-3 with TRBJ1-4; D perhaps matches TRBD1 (5 bases). The CDR3 consists of 14 residues. V lost 4 bases to trimming and J lost 7 bases, with 13 bases between them. Per the germline V gene, CDR1 is ENHRY and CDR2 is SYGVKD. CDR3 in DNA: TGTGCCATCAGTGTCGCCAGGGTGGGTGAAAAACTGTTTTTT. Amino acid sequence: CAISVARVGEKLFF.

The gene calls are TRBV10-1 and TRBJ2-7, with D perhaps TRBD1 or TRBD2 (5 bases each). V lost 8 bases and J lost 4, with 15 bases in between. The CDR3 is 13 residues long. The germline V gene has CDR1 WNHNN and CDR2 SYGVQD (reference sequence). CDR3 coding DNA: TGCGCCAGCGGAGGACAACCCCGATACGAGCAGTACTTC. Protein product: CASGGQPRYEQYF.

The V call is TRBV4-2, the J call TRBJ2-5; 8 bases agree with TRBD1. CDR3 size: 17 residues. Looked up from germline, CDR1 is LGHNA and CDR2 is YNFKEQ. Trimming cost V 1 base and J 5 bases; bases outside gene matches: 12. This CDR3 reads CASSQAPGQGGRETQYF. The DNA for the CDR3 is TGTGCCAGCAGCCAAGCCCCAGGACAGGGAGGCCGGGAGACCCAGTACTTC.

The chain employs TRBV20-1 and TRBJ2-7, with D perhaps matching TRBD2 (5 bases). The CDR3 totals 12 residues. Deletions cut 6 bases from V and 9 bases from J, with 18 bases between. The germline V gene encodes CDR1 DFQATT and CDR2 SNEGSKA (reference sequence). In DNA form, the CDR3 reads TGCAGTGCGAAAGGACTCCCTTCCAGGCAGTACTTC. Encoded protein: CSAKGLPSRQYF.